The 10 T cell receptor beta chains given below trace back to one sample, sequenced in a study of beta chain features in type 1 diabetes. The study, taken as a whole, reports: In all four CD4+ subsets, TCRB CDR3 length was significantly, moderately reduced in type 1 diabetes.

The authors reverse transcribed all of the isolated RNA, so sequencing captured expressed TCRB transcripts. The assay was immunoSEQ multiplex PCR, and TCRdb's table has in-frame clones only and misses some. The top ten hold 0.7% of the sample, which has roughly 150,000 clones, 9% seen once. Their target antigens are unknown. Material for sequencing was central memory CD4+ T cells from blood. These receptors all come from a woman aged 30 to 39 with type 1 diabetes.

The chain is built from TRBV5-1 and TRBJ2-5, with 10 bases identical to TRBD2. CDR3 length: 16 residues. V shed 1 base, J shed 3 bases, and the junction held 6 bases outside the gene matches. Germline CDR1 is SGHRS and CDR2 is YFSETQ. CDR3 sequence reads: CASSLYGTSGKETQYF. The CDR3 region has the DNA TGCGCCAGCAGCTTGTATGGTACTAGCGGGAAAGAGACCCAGTACTTC.

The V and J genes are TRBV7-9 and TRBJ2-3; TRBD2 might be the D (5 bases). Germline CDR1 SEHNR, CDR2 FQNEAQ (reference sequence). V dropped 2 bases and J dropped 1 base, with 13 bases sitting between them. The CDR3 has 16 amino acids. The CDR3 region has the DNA TGTGCCAGCAGCTTATCGGTCGGGGTTGGCACAGATACGCAGTATTTT. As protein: CASSLSVGVGTDTQYF.

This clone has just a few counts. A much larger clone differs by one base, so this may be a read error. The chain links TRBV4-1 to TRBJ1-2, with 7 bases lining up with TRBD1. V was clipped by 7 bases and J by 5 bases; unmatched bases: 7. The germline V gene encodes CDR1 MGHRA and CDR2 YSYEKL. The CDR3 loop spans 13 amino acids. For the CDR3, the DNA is TGCGCCAGCACCGAACGACAGGGATATGGCTACACCTTC. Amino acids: CASTERQGYGYTF.

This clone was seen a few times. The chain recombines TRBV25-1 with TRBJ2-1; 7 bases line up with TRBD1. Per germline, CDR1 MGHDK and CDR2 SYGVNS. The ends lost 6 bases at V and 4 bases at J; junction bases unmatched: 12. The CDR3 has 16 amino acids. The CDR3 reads CASSGEYPGQYNEQFF. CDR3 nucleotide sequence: TGTGCCAGCAGCGGTGAATACCCGGGACAGTACAATGAGCAGTTCTTC. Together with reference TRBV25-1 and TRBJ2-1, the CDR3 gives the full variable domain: EADIYQTPRYLVIGTGKKITLECSQTMGHDKMYWYQQDPGMELHLIHYSYGVNSTEKGDLSSESTVSRIRTEHFPLTLESARPSHTSQYLCASSGEYPGQYNEQFFGPGTRLTVL.

The CDR3 region is CASSYSPGEGQFF. CDR3 DNA sequence: TGTGCCAGCAGTTACTCGCCGGGGGAAGGGCAGTTCTTC. The rearrangement links TRBV6-5 to TRBJ2-1; D is possibly TRBD2 (6 bases). The CDR3 runs to 13 residues. V gave up 0 bases and J gave up 12 bases, with 12 bases separating them. Germline V gene data show CDR1 as MNHEY and CDR2 as SVGAGI.

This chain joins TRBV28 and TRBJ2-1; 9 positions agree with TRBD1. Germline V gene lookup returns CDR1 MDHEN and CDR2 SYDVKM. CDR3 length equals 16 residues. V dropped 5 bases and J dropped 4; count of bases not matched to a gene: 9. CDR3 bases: TGTGCCAGCAGTCTTCCCGGGACAGGGTATTACAATGAGCAGTTCTTC. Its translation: CASSLPGTGYYNEQFF. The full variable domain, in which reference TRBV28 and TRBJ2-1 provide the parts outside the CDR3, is DVKVTQSSRYLVKRTGEKVFLECVQDMDHENMFWYRQDPGLGLRLIYFSYDVKMKEKGDIPEGYSVSREKKERFSLILESASTNQTSMYLCASSLPGTGYYNEQFFGPGTRLTVL.

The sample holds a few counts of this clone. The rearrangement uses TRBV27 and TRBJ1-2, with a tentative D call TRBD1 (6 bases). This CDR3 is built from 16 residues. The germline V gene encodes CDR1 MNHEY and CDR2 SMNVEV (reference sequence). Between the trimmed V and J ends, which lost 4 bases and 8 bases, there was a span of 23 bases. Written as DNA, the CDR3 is TGTGCCAGCAGTTCGTACCCCAGGGGATCAGCAAGGGGCTACACCTTC. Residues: CASSSYPRGSARGYTF.

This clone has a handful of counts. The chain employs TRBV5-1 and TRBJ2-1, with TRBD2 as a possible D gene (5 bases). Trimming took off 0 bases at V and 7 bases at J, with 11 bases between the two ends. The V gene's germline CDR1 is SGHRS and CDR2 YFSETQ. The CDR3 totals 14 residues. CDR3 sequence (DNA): TGCGCCAGCAGCTTGGGTTCCTCGGGAAATGAGCAGTTCTTC. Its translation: CASSLGSSGNEQFF.

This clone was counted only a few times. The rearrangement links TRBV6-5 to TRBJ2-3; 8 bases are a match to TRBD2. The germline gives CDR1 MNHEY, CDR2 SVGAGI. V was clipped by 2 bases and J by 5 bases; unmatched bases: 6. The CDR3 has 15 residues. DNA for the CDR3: TGTGCCAGCAGTTACGGAGCGGGGGAGGGAGATACGCAGTATTTT. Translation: CASSYGAGEGDTQYF.

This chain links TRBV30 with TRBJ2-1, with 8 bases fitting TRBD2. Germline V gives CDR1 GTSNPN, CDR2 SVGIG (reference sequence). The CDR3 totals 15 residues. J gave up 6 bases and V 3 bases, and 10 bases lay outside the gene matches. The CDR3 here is CAWSLGPGGRNEQFF. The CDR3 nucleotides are TGTGCCTGGAGCTTAGGACCGGGAGGGCGCAATGAGCAGTTCTTC.